This TCR beta chain was identified during a study of T cells in Graves' hyperthyroidism and ophthalmopathy. This clonotype was picked up many times. Trimming took off 3 bases at V and 0 bases at J, with 12 bases between the two ends. Germline V gene lookup returns CDR1 MDHEN and CDR2 SYDVKM. The CDR3 covers 15 residues. Amplification of TCR beta CDR3 regions used RNA as the template. Initially, a first-round RT-PCR of the TCR CDR3 employed the HTBI primer set. From the multiplex PCR reads, TCRdb called clonotypes with MiXCR, one entry per CDR3 protein. The sample yields about 640,000 distinct CDR3 sequences, around 20% seen once. Clinicians diagnosed patients from clinical symptoms, serum thyroxine and TRAb, thyroid ultrasound and orbital computed tomography.

Specimen: blood. This rearrangement joins TRBV28 to TRBJ2-7, with D possibly called TRBD1 or TRBD2 (5 bases each). This receptor was obtained from a man under 40 with Graves' ophthalmopathy. The CDR3 sequence: CASSFWSGSSYEQYF. As DNA, the CDR3 is TGTGCCAGCAGTTTCTGGTCAGGGAGCTCCTACGAGCAGTACTTC.